The 9 T cell receptor beta chains listed next were all sequenced from one sample in a study of cytomegalovirus exposure and HLA in healthy donors (dated by TCRdb to 2015 to 2018). The library came from the immunoSEQ multiplex PCR assay. The multiplex PCR relied on a mix of 60 forward primers for TCR Vbeta segments and 13 reverse primers for TCR Jbeta segments. TCRdb provides this immuneACCESS table in a form limited to in-frame rearrangements. Some clones are lacking; in checked studies, under half of them reflect an unresolved V gene, and why the rest are absent is not known. This sample gives approximately 150,000 clones in total; 80% to 90% of them show up just once. Of the sample, around 2.5% falls within the top ten clones. Sequencing was performed on PBMCs. The receptors come from a man younger than 40 in good health and CMV-seropositive.

This rearrangement joins TRBV28 to TRBJ2-7; TRBD2 is a possible D gene (6 bases). The CDR3 loop spans 13 amino acids. Germline CDR1 reads MDHEN; CDR2 reads SYDVKM. V lost 3 bases, J lost 6 bases, and 12 bases lay in between. CDR3 protein: CASSLTGTSEQYV. The CDR3 DNA follows: TGTGCCAGCAGTTTGACCGGGACTTCCGAGCAGTACGTC.

The rearrangement joins TRBV13 to TRBJ2-1; weak D call: TRBD2 (6 bases). The CDR3 is made up of 15 amino acids. V was clipped by 4 bases and J by 7 bases, with 17 bases between them. The germline V gene encodes CDR1 PRHDT and CDR2 FYEKMQ (reference sequence). Here the CDR3 reads CASSSPGGLTNEQFF. In nucleotides, the CDR3 is TGTGCCAGCAGCTCGCCCGGGGGACTCACTAATGAGCAGTTCTTC. Supplemented by reference TRBV13 and TRBJ2-1, the full variable domain reads AAGVIQSPRHLIKEKRETATLKCYPIPRHDTVYWYQQGPGQDPQFLISFYEKMQSDKGSIPDRFSAQQFSDYHSELNMSSLELGDSALYFCASSSPGGLTNEQFFGPGTRLTVL.

The chain recombines TRBV2 with TRBJ1-3; the D is unclear. This CDR3 is built from 13 residues. The V gene lost 5 bases and the J gene lost 3 bases, with 8 bases spanning the gap. Germline loops: CDR1 SNHLY, CDR2 FYNNEI. This chain's CDR3 is CASSRSGGNTIYF. In DNA, the CDR3 is TGTGCCAGCAGTAGGTCGGGTGGAAACACCATATATTTT. Combining the CDR3 with reference TRBV2 and TRBJ1-3 gives the whole variable domain EPEVTQTPSHQVTQMGQEVILRCVPISNHLYFYWYRQILGQKVEFLVSFYNNEISEKSEIFDDQFSVERPDGSNFTLKIRSTKLEDSAMYFCASSRSGGNTIYFGEGSWLTVV.

This rearrangement joins TRBV7-9 to TRBJ1-2, with unresolved D. The CDR3 is made up of 16 amino acids. The germline V gene encodes CDR1 SEHNR and CDR2 FQNEAQ (reference sequence). Trimming shortened V by 3 bases and J by 7 bases, and 21 bases separated the two germline ends. CDR3 nucleotide sequence: TGTGCCAGCAGCTTGGAGAGACTACGCTCAATTGGTGGCTACACCTTC. It is translated as CASSLERLRSIGGYTF.

This rearrangement joins TRBV4-2 to TRBJ2-5; 7 nucleotides line up with TRBD2. Germline-derived CDR1 and CDR2 are LGHNA and YNFKEQ. The CDR3 has 15 residues. The V segment lost 0 bases and the J segment 1 base; nucleotides outside the gene matches: 2. The CDR3: CASSQEGGSQETQYF. CDR3 DNA sequence: TGTGCCAGCAGCCAAGAGGGCGGGAGCCAAGAGACCCAGTACTTC.

V usage is TRBV7-2 and J usage is TRBJ1-2, with 10 bases identical to TRBD1. Germline V lookup: CDR1 SGHTA, CDR2 FQGNSA. This CDR3 has 14 residues. V lost 4 bases to trimming and J lost 7 bases; unmatched junction nucleotides: 6. CDR3 sequence reads: CASSSTRDRGGYTF. CDR3 nucleotide sequence: TGTGCCAGCAGCTCGACCCGGGACAGGGGTGGCTACACCTTC. Looking up the rest from reference TRBV7-2 and TRBJ1-2 gives the full variable domain: GAGVSQSPSNKVTEKGKDVELRCDPISGHTALYWYRQSLGQGLEFLIYFQGNSAPDKSGLPSDRFSAERTGGSVSTLTIQRTQQEDSAVYLCASSSTRDRGGYTFGSGTRLTVV.

The V call is TRBV2, the J call TRBJ2-5, with 7 nucleotides matching TRBD1. The ends lost 11 bases at V and 5 bases at J; junction bases unmatched: 5. The CDR3 runs 11 residues. Germline V gene data show CDR1 as SNHLY and CDR2 as FYNNEI. The CDR3: CASQGVETQYF. The CDR3 DNA sequence: TGTGCCTCCCAGGGGGTTGAGACCCAGTACTTC.

This chain uses TRBV5-1 with TRBJ2-2, with 9 bases lining up with TRBD2. CDR3 size: 16 residues. Germline CDR1 and CDR2: SGHRS and YFSETQ. Losses at the gene ends were 0 bases for V and 3 bases for J; bases not matched to a gene: 3. This CDR3 reads CASSLGLAEDTGELFF. Here the CDR3 DNA reads TGCGCCAGCAGCTTGGGACTAGCGGAAGACACCGGGGAGCTGTTTTTT.

The V and J genes are TRBV11-2 and TRBJ2-7, with a possible D match to TRBD2 (5 bases). Trimming shortened V by 5 bases and J by 0 bases, and 11 bases separated the two germline ends. In germline, CDR1 is SGHAT, CDR2 FQNNGV. The CDR3 contains 14 residues. DNA for the CDR3: TGTGCCAGCAGCACTAGTATTAGCTCCTACGAGCAGTACTTC. Protein product: CASSTSISSYEQYF.